The sequence of this T cell receptor beta chain was determined in a study of T cell repertoires in cytomegalovirus infection. This CDR3 comprises 17 residues. Germline CDR1 SGHTA, CDR2 FQGNSA. V was clipped by 5 bases and J by 5 bases; unmatched bases: 12. Findings and limits, study-wide: Ex vivo responses were dominated by HLA-C-restricted CMV-specific TCR beta clonotypes.

This clonotype has a handful of counts. As yet, its antigen is unknown. TCRdb itself ran the reads through MiXCR, one entry per CDR3 protein. Counted here are under 200,000 distinct CDR3 sequences, roughly 30% occurring once; the ten biggest clones make up 31%. The chain combines TRBV7-2 with TRBJ2-3; TRBD2 aligns across 11 bases. Sample: PBMCs. This TCR came from a human donor in good health (CMV status not recorded). Some clones in this sample may be carry-over from other donors' samples. The CDR3 loop reads CASSHVGTTSGVDTQYF. The CDR3 nucleotides read TGTGCCAGCAGCCACGTGGGGACGACTAGCGGGGTAGATACGCAGTATTTT.